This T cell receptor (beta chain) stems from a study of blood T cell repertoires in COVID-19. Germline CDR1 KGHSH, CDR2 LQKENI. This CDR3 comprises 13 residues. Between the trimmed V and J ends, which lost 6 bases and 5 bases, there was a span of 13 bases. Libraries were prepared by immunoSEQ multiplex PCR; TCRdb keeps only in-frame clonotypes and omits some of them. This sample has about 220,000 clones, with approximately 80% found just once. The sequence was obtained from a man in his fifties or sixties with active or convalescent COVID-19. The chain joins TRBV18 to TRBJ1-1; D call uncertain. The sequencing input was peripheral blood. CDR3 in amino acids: CASSTHAGTEAFF. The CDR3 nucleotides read TGTGCCAGCTCCACCCACGCGGGTACTGAAGCTTTCTTT.